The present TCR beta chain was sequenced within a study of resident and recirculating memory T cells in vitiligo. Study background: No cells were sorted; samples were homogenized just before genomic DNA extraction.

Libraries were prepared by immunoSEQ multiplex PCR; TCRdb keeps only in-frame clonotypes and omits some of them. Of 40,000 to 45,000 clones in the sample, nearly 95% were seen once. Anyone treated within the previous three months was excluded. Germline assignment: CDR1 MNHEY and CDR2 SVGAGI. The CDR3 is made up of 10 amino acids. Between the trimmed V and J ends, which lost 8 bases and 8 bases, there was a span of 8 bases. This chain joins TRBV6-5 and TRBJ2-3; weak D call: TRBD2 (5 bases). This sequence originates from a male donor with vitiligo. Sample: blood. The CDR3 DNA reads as TGTGCCAGCGGACTTGCTACGCAGTATTTT. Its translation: CASGLATQYF.